This T cell receptor (beta chain) was identified during a study of cytomegalovirus exposure and HLA in healthy donors. This clone was seen only a few times. No antigen is known for it. V was clipped by 7 bases and J by 4 bases, with 16 bases between them. CDR3 length: 14 residues. CDR1 and CDR2 (germline): SGHRS, YFSETQ. Primers included in the PCR were 60 Vbeta and 13 Jbeta primers. As handled by the study authors: Per a later analysis, the number of unique TCR beta chains was roughly 83 million, of which about 11 million were shared. Sequencing used immunoSEQ multiplex PCR; TCRdb keeps in-frame clones, though not all of them. V, J and clone size reflect that table, while D and trimming were determined from the DNA. The sample records around 68,000 clones, around 80% being singletons. General observations from the study: Earlier findings revealed that most TCR beta V segments proved productive either about 90% or about 30% of the time. CMV antigen specificity of a few CMV-associated chains was confirmed in vitro.

What was sequenced was PBMCs. The TCR comes from a woman aged 25 to 39 in good health and CMV-seropositive. The chain joins TRBV5-1 to TRBJ2-3; D is perhaps TRBD1 (6 bases). The CDR3 loop reads CASGGQGFPDTQYF. CDR3 bases: TGCGCCAGCGGTGGTCAGGGGTTTCCAGATACGCAGTATTTT.